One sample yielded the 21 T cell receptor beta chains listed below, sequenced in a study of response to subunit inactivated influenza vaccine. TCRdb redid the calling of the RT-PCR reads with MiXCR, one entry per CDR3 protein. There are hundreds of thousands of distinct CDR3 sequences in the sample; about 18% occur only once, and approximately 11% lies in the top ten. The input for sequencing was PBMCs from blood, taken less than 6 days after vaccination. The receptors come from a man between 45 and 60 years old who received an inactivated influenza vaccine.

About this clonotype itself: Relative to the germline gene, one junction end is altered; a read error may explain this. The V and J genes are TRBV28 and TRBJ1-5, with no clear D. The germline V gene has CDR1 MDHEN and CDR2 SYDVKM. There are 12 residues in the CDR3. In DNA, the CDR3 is TGTGCCAGCGGCAATAGCAATCGGCCCCAGCATTTT. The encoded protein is CASGNSNRPQHF.

Here the CDR3 reads CASSLRAGRSYNEQFF. The CDR3 DNA reads as TGTGCCAGCAGCTTAAGGGCGGGAAGGTCCTACAATGAGCAGTTCTTC. This chain links TRBV7-3 with TRBJ2-1; D might be TRBD2 (6 bases). Trimming stripped 1 base from V and 1 base from J, with 11 bases between. This CDR3 is built from 16 residues. Germline loops: CDR1 SGHTA, CDR2 FQGTGA. Drawing the rest from reference TRBV7-3 and TRBJ2-1, the complete variable domain is GAGVSQTPSNKVTEKGKYVELRCDPISGHTALYWYRQSLGQGPEFLIYFQGTGAADDSGLPNDRFFAVRPEGSVSTLKIQRTERGDSAVYLCASSLRAGRSYNEQFFGPGTRLTVL.

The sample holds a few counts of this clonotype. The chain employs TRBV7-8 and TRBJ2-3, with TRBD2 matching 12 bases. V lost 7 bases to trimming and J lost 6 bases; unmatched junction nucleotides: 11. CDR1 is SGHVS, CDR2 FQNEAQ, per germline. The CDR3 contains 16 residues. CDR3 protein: CASTVEAGLAGDTQYF. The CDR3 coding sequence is TGTGCCAGCACCGTAGAAGCGGGACTAGCGGGCGATACGCAGTATTTT.

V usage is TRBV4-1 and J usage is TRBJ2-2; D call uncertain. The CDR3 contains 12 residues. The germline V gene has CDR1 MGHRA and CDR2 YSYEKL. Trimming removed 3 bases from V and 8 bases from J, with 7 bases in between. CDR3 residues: CASSHLVGELFF. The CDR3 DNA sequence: TGCGCCAGCAGCCATTTAGTGGGGGAGCTGTTTTTT.

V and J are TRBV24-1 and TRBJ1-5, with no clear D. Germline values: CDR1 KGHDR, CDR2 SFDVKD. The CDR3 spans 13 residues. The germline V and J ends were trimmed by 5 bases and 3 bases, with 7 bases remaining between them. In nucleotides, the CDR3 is TGTGCCACCAGTGTGGGAACCAATCAGCCCCAGCATTTT. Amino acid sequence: CATSVGTNQPQHF.

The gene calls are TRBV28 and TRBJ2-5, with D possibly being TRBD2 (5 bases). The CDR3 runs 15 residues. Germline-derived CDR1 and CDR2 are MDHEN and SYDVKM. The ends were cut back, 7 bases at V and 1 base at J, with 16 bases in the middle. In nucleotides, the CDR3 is TGTGCCAGCACCCCGAGGGCAGCCGTCCAAGAGACCCAGTACTTC. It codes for CASTPRAAVQETQYF.

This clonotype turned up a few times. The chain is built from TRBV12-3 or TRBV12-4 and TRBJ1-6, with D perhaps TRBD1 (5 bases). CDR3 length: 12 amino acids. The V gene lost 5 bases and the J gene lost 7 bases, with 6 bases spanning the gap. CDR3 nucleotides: TGTGCCAGCAGTGGGGGGAATTCACCCCTCCACTTT. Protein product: CASSGGNSPLHF.

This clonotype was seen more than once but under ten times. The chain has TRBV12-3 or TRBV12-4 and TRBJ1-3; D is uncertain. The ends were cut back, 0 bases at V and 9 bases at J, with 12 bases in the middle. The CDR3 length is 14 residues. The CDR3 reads CASSLAGIQTTIYF. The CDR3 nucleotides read TGTGCCAGCAGTTTAGCCGGGATCCAGACCACCATATATTTT.

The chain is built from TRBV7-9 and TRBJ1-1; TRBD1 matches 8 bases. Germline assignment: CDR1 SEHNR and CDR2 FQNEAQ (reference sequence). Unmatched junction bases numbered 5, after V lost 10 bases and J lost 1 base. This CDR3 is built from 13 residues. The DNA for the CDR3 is TGTGCCATCTTAGGACAGGGGAACACTGAAGCTTTCTTT. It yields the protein CAILGQGNTEAFF.

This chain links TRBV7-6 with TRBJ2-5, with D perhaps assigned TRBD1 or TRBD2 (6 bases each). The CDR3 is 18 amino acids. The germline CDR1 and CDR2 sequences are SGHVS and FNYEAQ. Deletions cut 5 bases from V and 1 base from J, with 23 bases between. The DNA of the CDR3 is TGTGCCAGCAGCACCGACGCTAGCATATGGGGGGCCCAAGAGACCCAGTACTTC. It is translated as CASSTDASIWGAQETQYF.

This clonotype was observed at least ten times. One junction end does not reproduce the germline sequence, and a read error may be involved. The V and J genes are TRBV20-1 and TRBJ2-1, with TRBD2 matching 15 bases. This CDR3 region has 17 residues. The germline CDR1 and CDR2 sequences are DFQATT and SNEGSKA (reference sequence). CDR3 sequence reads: CGAATMKGLAGGNEQFF. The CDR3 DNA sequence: TGCGGTGCTGCTACCATGAAGGGACTAGCGGGAGGTAATGAGCAGTTCTTC.

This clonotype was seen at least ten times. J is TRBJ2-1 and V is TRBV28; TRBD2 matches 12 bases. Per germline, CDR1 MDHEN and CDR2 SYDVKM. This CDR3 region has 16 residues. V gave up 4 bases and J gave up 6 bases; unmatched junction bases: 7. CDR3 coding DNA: TGTGCCAGCAGTTCACGTGGACTAGCGGGATTCAATGAGCAGTTCTTC. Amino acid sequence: CASSSRGLAGFNEQFF.

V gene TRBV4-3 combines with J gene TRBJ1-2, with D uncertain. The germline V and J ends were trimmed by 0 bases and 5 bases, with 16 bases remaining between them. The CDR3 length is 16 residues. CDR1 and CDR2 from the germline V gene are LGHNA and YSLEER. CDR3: CASSQDSTTRGYGYTF. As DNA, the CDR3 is TGCGCCAGCAGCCAAGATTCGACCACCCGGGGATATGGCTACACCTTC.

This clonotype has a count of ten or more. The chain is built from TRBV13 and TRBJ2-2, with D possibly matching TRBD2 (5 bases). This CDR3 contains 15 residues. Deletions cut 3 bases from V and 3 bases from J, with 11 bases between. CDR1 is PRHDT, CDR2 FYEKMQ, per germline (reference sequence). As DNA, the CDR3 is TGTGCCAGCAGCTTTTCGGGGTGGGACACCGGGGAGCTGTTTTTT. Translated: CASSFSGWDTGELFF.

In DNA form, the CDR3 reads TGTGCCAGCAGCTCCGGGACATACGCAGATACGCAGTATTTT. Its protein product is CASSSGTYADTQYF. The rearrangement joins TRBV11-1 to TRBJ2-3; maybe TRBD1 (6 bases). V lost 4 bases to trimming and J lost 4 bases, with 12 bases between them. Germline-derived CDR1 and CDR2 are SGHAT and FQDESV (reference sequence). There are 14 residues in the CDR3. Combining the CDR3 with reference TRBV11-1 and TRBJ2-3 gives the whole variable domain EAEVAQSPRYKITEKSQAVAFWCDPISGHATLYWYRQILGQGPELLVQFQDESVVDDSQLPKDRFSAERLKGVDSTLKIQPAELGDSAMYLCASSSGTYADTQYFGPGTRLTVL.

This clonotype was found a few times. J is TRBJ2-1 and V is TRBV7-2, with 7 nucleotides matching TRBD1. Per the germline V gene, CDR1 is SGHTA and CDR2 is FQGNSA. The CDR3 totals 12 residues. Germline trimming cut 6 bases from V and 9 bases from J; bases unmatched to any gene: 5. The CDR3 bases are TGTGCCAGCAGAATGACAGGGACTGAGCAGTTCTTC. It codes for CASRMTGTEQFF.

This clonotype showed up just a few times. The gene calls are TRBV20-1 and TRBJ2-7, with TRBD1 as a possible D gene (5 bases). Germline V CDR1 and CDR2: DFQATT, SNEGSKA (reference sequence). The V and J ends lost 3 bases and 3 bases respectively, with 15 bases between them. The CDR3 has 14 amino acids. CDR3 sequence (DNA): TGCAGTGCTAGCTCCCAGGGTAAGGGCTACGAGCAGTACTTC. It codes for CSASSQGKGYEQYF.

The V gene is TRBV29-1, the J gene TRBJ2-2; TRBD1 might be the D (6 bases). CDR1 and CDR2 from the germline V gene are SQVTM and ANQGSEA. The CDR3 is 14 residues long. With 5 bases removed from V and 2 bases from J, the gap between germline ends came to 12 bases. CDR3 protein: CSVTGTRNTGELFF. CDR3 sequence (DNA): TGCAGCGTTACCGGGACAAGAAACACCGGGGAGCTGTTTTTT.

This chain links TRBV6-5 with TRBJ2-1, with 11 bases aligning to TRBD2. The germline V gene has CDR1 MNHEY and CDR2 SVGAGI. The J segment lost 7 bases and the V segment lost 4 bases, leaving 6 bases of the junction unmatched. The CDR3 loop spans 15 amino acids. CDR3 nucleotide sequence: TGTGCCAGCAGTTTAGCGGGGGGGCCGGATAATGAGCAGTTCTTC. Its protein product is CASSLAGGPDNEQFF.

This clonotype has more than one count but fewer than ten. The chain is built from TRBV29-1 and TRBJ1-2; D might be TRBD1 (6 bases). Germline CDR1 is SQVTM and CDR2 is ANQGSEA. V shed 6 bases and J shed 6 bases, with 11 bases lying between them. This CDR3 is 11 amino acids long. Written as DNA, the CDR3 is TGCAGCGTAGGGACAAGGGATGGCTACACCTTC. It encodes CSVGTRDGYTF.

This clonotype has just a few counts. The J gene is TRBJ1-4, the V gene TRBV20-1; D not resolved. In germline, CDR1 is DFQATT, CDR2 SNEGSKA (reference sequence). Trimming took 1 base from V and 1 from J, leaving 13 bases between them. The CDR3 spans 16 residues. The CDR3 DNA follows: TGCAGTGCTAGAGTTCAGAGACAAGGAACTAATGAAAAACTGTTTTTT. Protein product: CSARVQRQGTNEKLFF.